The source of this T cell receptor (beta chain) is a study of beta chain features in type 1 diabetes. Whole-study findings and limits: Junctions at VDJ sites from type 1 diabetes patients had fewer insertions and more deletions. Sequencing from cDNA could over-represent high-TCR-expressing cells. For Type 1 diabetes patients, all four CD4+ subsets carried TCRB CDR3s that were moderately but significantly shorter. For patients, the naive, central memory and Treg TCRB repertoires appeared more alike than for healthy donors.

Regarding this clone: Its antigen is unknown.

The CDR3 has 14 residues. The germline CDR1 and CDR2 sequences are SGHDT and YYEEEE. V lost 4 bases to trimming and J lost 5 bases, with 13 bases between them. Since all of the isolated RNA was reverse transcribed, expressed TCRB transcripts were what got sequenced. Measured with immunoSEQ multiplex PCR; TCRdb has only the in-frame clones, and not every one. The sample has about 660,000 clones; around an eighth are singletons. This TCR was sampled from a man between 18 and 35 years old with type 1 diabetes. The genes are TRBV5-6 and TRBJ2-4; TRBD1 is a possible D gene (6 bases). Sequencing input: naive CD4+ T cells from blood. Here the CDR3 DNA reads TGTGCCAGCAGCCCAAGACAGGCTGAAAACATTCAGTACTTC. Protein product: CASSPRQAENIQYF.